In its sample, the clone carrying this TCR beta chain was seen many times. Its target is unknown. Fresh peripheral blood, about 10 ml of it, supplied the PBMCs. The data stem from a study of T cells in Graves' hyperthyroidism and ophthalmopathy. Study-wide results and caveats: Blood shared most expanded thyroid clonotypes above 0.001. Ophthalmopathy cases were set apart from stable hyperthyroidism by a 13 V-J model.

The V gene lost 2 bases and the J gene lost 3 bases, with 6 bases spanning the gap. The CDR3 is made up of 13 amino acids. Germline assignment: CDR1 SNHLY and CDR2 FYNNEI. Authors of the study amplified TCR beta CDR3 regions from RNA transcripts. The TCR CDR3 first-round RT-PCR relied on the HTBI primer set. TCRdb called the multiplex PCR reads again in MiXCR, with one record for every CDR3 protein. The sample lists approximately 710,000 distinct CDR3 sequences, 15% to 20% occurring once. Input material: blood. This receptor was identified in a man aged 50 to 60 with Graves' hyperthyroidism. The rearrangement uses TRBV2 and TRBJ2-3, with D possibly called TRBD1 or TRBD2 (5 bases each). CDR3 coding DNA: TGTGCCAGCAGTGAATGGGGGACAGATACGCAGTATTTT. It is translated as CASSEWGTDTQYF.